These 7 T cell receptor beta chains were all obtained from the same sample, sequenced in a study of response to subunit inactivated influenza vaccine (dated by TCRdb to the late 2010s). Library construction relied on RT-PCR. The instrument was an Illumina HiSeq 2500. The public sequencing data were trimmed at Q25 with fastp and processed into clonotypes with MiXCR by TCRdb, which kept only in-frame beta chains. CDR3 protein duplicates are merged, each entry listing the most common genes and DNA. Within this sample are about 800,000 distinct CDR3 sequences, with around 20% of them counted one time only. The ten largest clones add up to roughly 10% of the sample. Sequenced material: PBMCs from blood, taken around 5 days after vaccination. These receptors came from a man aged 45-65 years who received an inactivated influenza vaccine. Donor details come from another sample of the same person, matched by shared clones.

This clonotype has only a few counts. The V gene is TRBV5-1, the J gene TRBJ2-1; 8 bases are a match to TRBD2. The V segment lost 2 bases and the J segment 9 bases; nucleotides outside the gene matches: 13. Per the germline V gene, CDR1 is SGHRS and CDR2 is YFSETQ. This CDR3 has 16 residues. For the CDR3, the DNA is TGCGCCAGCAGCTTACCGGTGCTAGCGGGCCGGGGTGAGCAGTTCTTC. Translation: CASSLPVLAGRGEQFF.

This rearrangement joins TRBV7-9 to TRBJ2-1; possibly TRBD2 for D (5 bases). In germline, CDR1 is SEHNR, CDR2 FQNEAQ (reference sequence). Trimming removed 1 base from V and 5 bases from J, with 6 bases in between. The CDR3 is made up of 13 amino acids. DNA for the CDR3: TGTGCCAGCAGCTTAGACGGGAACAATGAGCAGTTCTTC. Its translation is CASSLDGNNEQFF.

The CDR3: CASSRALMSEKLFF. Here the CDR3 DNA reads TGTGCCAGCAGCCGAGCCCTAATGAGTGAAAAACTGTTTTTT. The chain links TRBV12-3 or TRBV12-4 to TRBJ1-4, with D hard to call. The length of the CDR3 is 14 residues. Trimming removed 6 bases at V and 7 bases at J, with 15 bases between.

The chain recombines TRBV11-1 with TRBJ2-7; a weak D match, TRBD1 (5 bases). This CDR3 spans 12 amino acids. In germline, CDR1 is SGHAT, CDR2 FQDESV (reference sequence). Trimming shortened V by 5 bases and J by 12 bases, and 17 bases separated the two germline ends. CDR3 sequence: CASSQTARVRYF. For the CDR3, the DNA is TGTGCCAGCAGCCAGACGGCCAGGGTACGGTACTTC.

This clonotype was observed a few times. The chain joins TRBV21-1 to TRBJ2-7; the table's TRBD1 call for D was not verified on the DNA. TRBV21-1 represents a pseudogene. CDR3 length equals 14 residues. CDR3 in DNA: TGTGCCAGCAGCACAGGGGACCCGACCTACGAGCAGTACTTC. Translation: CASSTGDPTYEQYF.

This clonotype has only a few counts. This chain links TRBV29-1 with TRBJ2-1; D is tentatively TRBD1 or TRBD2 (6 bases each). V was shortened by 4 bases and J by 7 bases, with 11 bases between the two germline ends. The CDR3 contains 12 residues. Germline CDR1 reads SQVTM; CDR2 reads ANQGSEA. CDR3 DNA sequence: TGCAGCGTTGGGGTAGGGGGGAATGAGCAGTTCTTC. This sequence encodes CSVGVGGNEQFF.

This clonotype has more than one count but fewer than ten. The CDR3 nucleotides read TGTGCCAGCAGTCTCATCAGGGCGGTGGATCAGCCCCAGCATTTT. Amino acids: CASSLIRAVDQPQHF. The chain has TRBV2 and TRBJ1-5, with TRBD1 as a possible D gene (5 bases). The V and J ends lost 5 bases and 5 bases respectively, with 16 bases between them. The CDR3 length is 15 residues. The germline CDR1 and CDR2 sequences are SNHLY and FYNNEI. Variable domain in full (rest from reference TRBV2 and TRBJ1-5): EPEVTQTPSHQVTQMGQEVILRCVPISNHLYFYWYRQILGQKVEFLVSFYNNEISEKSEIFDDQFSVERPDGSNFTLKIRSTKLEDSAMYFCASSLIRAVDQPQHFGDGTRLSIL.